This T cell receptor beta chain comes out of a study of CD8 T cells in Susac syndrome. Study results and caveats: Detection of Susac-specific public clones gave 15 to 20 in total CD8+ repertoires and about five in CD8+ TEMRA repertoires.

CDR3 length: 16 amino acids. Germline V gene lookup returns CDR1 MDHEN and CDR2 SYDVKM. After removal of 1 base from V and 1 base from J, the junction contained 1 base not matched to a gene. Reverse transcription used about 0.45 to 1 ug RNA and random hexamers. TCRdb itself ran the immunoSEQ multiplex PCR reads through MiXCR, one entry per CDR3 protein. The sample has 65,000 to 95,000 distinct CDR3 sequences; approximately 95% are singletons. In the case of this clonotype: As yet, its antigen is unknown.

This receptor was taken from a human donor with Susac syndrome. V usage is TRBV28 and J usage is TRBJ2-1, with 10 bases identical to TRBD2. The specimen sequenced was CD8+ T cells from PBMCs. CDR3 DNA: TGTGCCAGCAGTTTATCAGCGGGAGGGTCCTACAATGAGCAGTTCTTC. Translation: CASSLSAGGSYNEQFF.